Described below is a single T cell receptor (beta chain) sequence and its context. The antigen is unknown. V lost 4 bases and J lost 2, with 11 bases in between. The CDR3 is 14 amino acids. CDR1 and CDR2 from the germline V gene are SGHTS and YDEGEE. In the authors' workflow: Conventional T cell pools: 95,000 to 120,000 distinct patient, fewer than 150,000 donor TCRbeta sequences. Clones were read by immunoSEQ multiplex PCR, and TCRdb kept only the in-frame ones, dropping some. Clone size and the V and J calls come from that table; the DNA yielded D and trimming. Of 20,000 to 25,000 clones in the sample, almost 97% were seen once. This sample was taken from a study of B cell selection in AIRE deficiency. CD4+CD127+ cells were sorted as the conventional CD4 T cells. Study results and caveats: Roughly 31% of healthy-shared Treg TCRbeta sequences appeared in patient Tconv cells. Of some 4,000 shared Treg TCRbeta sequences, over 30% were healthy-only, over 7% patient-only. Only TCRbeta was sequenced; about 35% of shared healthy Treg sequences appeared in Tconv.

J is TRBJ2-3 and V is TRBV5-8; no definite D call. The sequenced material came from conventional CD4+ T cells sorted from PBMCs. This sequence was found in a human donor with AIRE deficiency. In DNA form, the CDR3 reads TGTGCCAGCAGCCCCCGAACCTACACAGATACGCAGTATTTT. It translates to CASSPRTYTDTQYF.